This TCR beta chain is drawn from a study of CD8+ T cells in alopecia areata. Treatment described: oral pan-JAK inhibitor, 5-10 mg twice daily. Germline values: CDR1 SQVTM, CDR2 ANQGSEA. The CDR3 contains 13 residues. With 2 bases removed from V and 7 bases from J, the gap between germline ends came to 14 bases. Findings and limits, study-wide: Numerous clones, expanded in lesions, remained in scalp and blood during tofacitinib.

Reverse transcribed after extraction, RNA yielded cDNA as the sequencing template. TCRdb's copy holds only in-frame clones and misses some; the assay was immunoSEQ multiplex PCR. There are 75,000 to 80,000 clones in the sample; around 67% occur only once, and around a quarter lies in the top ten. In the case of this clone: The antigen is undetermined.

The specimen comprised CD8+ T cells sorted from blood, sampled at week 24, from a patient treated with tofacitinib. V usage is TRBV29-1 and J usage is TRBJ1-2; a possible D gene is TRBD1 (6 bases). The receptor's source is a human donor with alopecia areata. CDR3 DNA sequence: TGCAGCGTTGAAAAGAGGGGGTCGAGTGGCTACACCTTC. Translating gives CSVEKRGSSGYTF.